This paragraph reports one T cell receptor beta chain. The target antigen is unknown. This sample was taken from a study of identical twins. TCRdb re-analysed the 5' RACE reads in MiXCR, keeping a single row per CDR3 protein. This sample has 640,000 or so distinct CDR3 sequences; 5.5% to 6.5% occur once, and the top ten carry around 1.7%. General observations from the study: Out-of-frame alpha sequences shared by twins were enriched for low generation probability. For cord blood, abundant beta clonotypes had fewer insertions, unlike memory repertoires, which showed none. Sequences that were beta out-of-frame showed weaker excess twin sharing.

The specimen sequenced was naive T cells sorted from blood. This receptor was identified in a man aged 18 to 30 in good health.

The CDR3 DNA reads TGTGCCAGCAGGACCAGGGCGGGGGGCAATCAGCCCCAGCATTTT. Translating it yields CASRTRAGGNQPQHF. V gene TRBV6-1 combines with J gene TRBJ1-5; D is perhaps TRBD1 (5 bases). CDR1 is MNHNS and CDR2 is SASEGT in the germline V gene. CDR3 size: 15 residues. Trimming took 6 bases from V and 2 from J, leaving 14 bases between them.